This section outlines one T cell receptor beta chain sequence together with its context. The CDR3 runs to 14 residues. In germline, CDR1 is SGHAT, CDR2 FQNNGV. Trimming cost V 8 bases and J 5 bases, with 15 bases left between them. This sample is drawn from a study of cytomegalovirus exposure and HLA in healthy donors. The PCR ran on 60 Vbeta and 13 Jbeta primers. Libraries were prepared by immunoSEQ multiplex PCR; TCRdb keeps only in-frame clonotypes and omits some of them. The sample records around 150,000 clones, over 70% being singletons. This chain uses TRBV11-2 with TRBJ2-2; D is perhaps TRBD2 (7 bases). The sequence came from a woman in her 30s in good health and CMV-seronegative. The specimen sequenced was PBMCs. The CDR3 is CASSPRGATGELFF. The CDR3 nucleotides are TGTGCCAGCTCCCCTCGGGGGGCTACCGGGGAGCTGTTTTTT.